Included here is one T cell receptor (beta chain) sequence, with context. The antigen remains unidentified. This sample was taken from a study of T cell responses to AZD1222 COVID-19 vaccine. The protocol was immunoSEQ multiplex PCR, while the TCRdb copy is restricted to in-frame clones and leaves out a portion. The table has around 150,000 clones, about 93% seen once. Study-wide results and caveats: Recipients of two AZD1222 doses showed rising Spike-specific TCR breadth and depth.

Trimming shortened V by 3 bases and J by 6 bases, and 12 bases separated the two germline ends. Germline-derived CDR1 and CDR2 are GTSNPN and SVGIG (reference sequence). There are 13 residues in the CDR3. The chain combines TRBV30 with TRBJ1-5; no clear D. The source was peripheral blood, collected on day 0 of AZD1222 vaccination. This receptor was identified in an adult in good health. The CDR3 loop is CAWSPGVSQPQHF. DNA for the CDR3: TGTGCCTGGAGCCCTGGGGTAAGTCAGCCCCAGCATTTT.